A selection of T cell receptor beta chains follows, all from one sample in a study of CXCR3-negative and CXCR3-positive naive CD8 T cells. One entry per CDR3 protein, without DNA, is what TCRdb gives after re-calling the 5' RACE reads. The sample has approximately 74,000 distinct CDR3 sequences; the top ten hold roughly 1.5%. Specimen: naive CXCR3- CD8+ T cells from blood. The receptor set was obtained from a human donor in good health. Some clones in this sample may be carry-over from other donors' samples. The CDR3 runs from the conserved cysteine through the conserved F or W.

cdr3_aa	j_call	v_call
CASSQGLAGVYEQYF	TRBJ2-7	TRBV4-2
CASSLGFAGELDEQLF	TRBJ2-1	TRBV11-2
CASSFTSGRSYEQYF	TRBJ2-7	TRBV6-5
CASSLAAGRNYGYTF	TRBJ1-2	TRBV5-1
CSASGGVSYEQYF	TRBJ2-7	TRBV20-1
CSVDGSGRPTEQFF	TRBJ2-1	TRBV29-1
CASSQDPGQDITDTQYF	TRBJ2-3	TRBV4-1
CASSALSGGTTDTQYF	TRBJ2-3	TRBV2
CASSTGTDNYGYTF	TRBJ1-2	TRBV12-3/TRBV12-4
CASSFWGGVQETQYF	TRBJ2-5	TRBV12-3/TRBV12-4
CSARVGLTSYNEQFF	TRBJ2-1	TRBV20-1
CASSLFLQETQYF	TRBJ2-5	TRBV21-1
CASSLAGAPYEQYF	TRBJ2-7	TRBV12-3/TRBV12-4
CASRTKMNTEAFF	TRBJ1-1	TRBV28
CAGDSSNTGELFF	TRBJ2-2	TRBV7-9
CSVEEPSASYEQYF	TRBJ2-7	TRBV29-1
CASSSLQGANTGELFF	TRBJ2-2	TRBV5-1
CASSEQGGQETQYF	TRBJ2-5	TRBV11-3
CASKRDRLEETQYF	TRBJ2-5	TRBV12-3/TRBV12-4
CASSFRGDPYEQYF	TRBJ2-7	TRBV27
CASSPDGFEQYF	TRBJ2-7	TRBV7-6
CASSSGIYEQYF	TRBJ2-7	TRBV19
CASSPGPGAFAEQYF	TRBJ2-7	TRBV7-2
CASSFAGVTEAFF	TRBJ1-1	TRBV28
CAKGQGYTEAFF	TRBJ1-1	TRBV2
CASSPIPEGTHNEQFF	TRBJ2-1	TRBV4-1
CSARETSSYEQYF	TRBJ2-7	TRBV20-1
CASSFRQGDGYTF	TRBJ1-2	TRBV28
CSVQDAGGPVFETQYF	TRBJ2-5	TRBV29-1
CASSRTDLNQPQHF	TRBJ1-5	TRBV5-6
CASSLGGQGHEQYF	TRBJ2-7	TRBV9
CASRRTKHRRETQYF	TRBJ2-5	TRBV10-1
CASSFLGDRTLYGYTF	TRBJ1-2	TRBV5-6
CASSHPQTDARNQPQHF	TRBJ1-5	TRBV7-3
CASSIDGNSYEQYF	TRBJ2-7	TRBV18
CASSPALATDTQYF	TRBJ2-3	TRBV7-7
CSVEKGGEAFF	TRBJ1-1	TRBV29-1
CASSAGSTGDEQYF	TRBJ2-7	TRBV7-6
CASSPMTSGRGNEQFF	TRBJ2-1	TRBV7-6
CASSERGGASDTQYF	TRBJ2-3	TRBV6-4
CASSLGIGDYTDTQYF	TRBJ2-3	TRBV7-7
CASSDGLALINEQFF	TRBJ2-1	TRBV7-9